One sample yielded the 14 T cell receptor beta chains listed below, sequenced in a study of blood T cell repertoires in COVID-19. Method: immunoSEQ multiplex PCR; TCRdb's copy keeps in-frame clones and lacks some. This sample has around 180,000 clones, with 65% to 90% found just once. The sample was peripheral blood. These receptors all stem from a human donor in a cohort sampled during active COVID-19.

The chain combines TRBV2 with TRBJ2-7; TRBD1 is a possible D gene (6 bases). Trimming stripped 5 bases from V and 1 base from J, with 9 bases between. From germline, CDR1 is SNHLY and CDR2 FYNNEI. The CDR3 is 13 amino acids. The CDR3 protein is CASSLDRSYEQYF. Here the CDR3 DNA reads TGTGCCAGCAGTCTCGACAGGTCCTACGAGCAGTACTTC. The complete variable domain, with remaining parts taken from reference TRBV2 and TRBJ2-7, reads EPEVTQTPSHQVTQMGQEVILRCVPISNHLYFYWYRQILGQKVEFLVSFYNNEISEKSEIFDDQFSVERPDGSNFTLKIRSTKLEDSAMYFCASSLDRSYEQYFGPGTRLTVT.

This clone was seen a handful of times. The gene calls are TRBV28 and TRBJ1-1; D perhaps matches TRBD1 (5 bases). This CDR3 comprises 13 residues. V was clipped by 5 bases and J by 7 bases, with 14 bases between them. Germline V lookup: CDR1 MDHEN, CDR2 SYDVKM. The CDR3 here is CASSPRTPHEAFF. DNA for the CDR3: TGTGCCAGCAGTCCGCGGACACCCCATGAAGCTTTCTTT. The full variable domain, rest sourced from reference TRBV28 and TRBJ1-1, is DVKVTQSSRYLVKRTGEKVFLECVQDMDHENMFWYRQDPGLGLRLIYFSYDVKMKEKGDIPEGYSVSREKKERFSLILESASTNQTSMYLCASSPRTPHEAFFGQGTRLTVV.

The gene calls are TRBV28 and TRBJ1-5; no definite D call. The CDR3 runs 15 residues. The V end was cut by 5 bases, the J end by 0 bases, with 11 bases between. In germline, CDR1 is MDHEN, CDR2 SYDVKM. In DNA, the CDR3 is TGTGCCAGCAGTCCAAGATACTATAGCAATCAGCCCCAGCATTTT. Its protein product is CASSPRYYSNQPQHF.

The chain links TRBV7-9 to TRBJ1-1; D uncertain. The CDR3 runs 14 residues. Trimming took 4 bases from V and 3 from J, leaving 12 bases between them. Germline-derived CDR1 and CDR2 are SEHNR and FQNEAQ (reference sequence). The CDR3 protein is CASSSPESDTEAFF. As DNA, the CDR3 is TGTGCCAGCAGCTCACCAGAAAGCGACACTGAAGCTTTCTTT. Full variable domain (rest looked up from reference TRBV7-9 and TRBJ1-1): DTGVSQNPRHKITKRGQNVTFRCDPISEHNRLYWYRQTLGQGPEFLTYFQNEAQLEKSRLLSDRFSAERPKGSFSTLEIQRTEQGDSAMYLCASSSPESDTEAFFGQGTRLTVV.

This clone showed up just once. V is TRBV7-2 and J is TRBJ2-5; tentatively, D is TRBD1 (5 bases). The CDR3 extends over 12 amino acids. Germline-derived CDR1 and CDR2 are SGHTA and FQGNSA. Trimming stripped 6 bases from V and 7 bases from J, with 12 bases between. The CDR3 spells CASRGLVGTQYF. The CDR3 DNA is TGTGCCAGCAGGGGGCTGGTGGGGACCCAGTACTTC. The whole variable domain, filled in from reference TRBV7-2 and TRBJ2-5, reads GAGVSQSPSNKVTEKGKDVELRCDPISGHTALYWYRQSLGQGLEFLIYFQGNSAPDKSGLPSDRFSAERTGGSVSTLTIQRTQQEDSAVYLCASRGLVGTQYFGPGTRLLVL.

This chain connects TRBV14 to TRBJ2-7; D is unresolved. V dropped 0 bases and J dropped 2 bases, with 11 bases sitting between them. The CDR3 is made up of 15 amino acids. Germline CDR1 and CDR2: SGHDN and FVKESK. CDR3 sequence: CASSQDEALPYEQYF. CDR3 nucleotides: TGTGCCAGCAGCCAAGATGAAGCGCTACCCTACGAGCAGTACTTC.

This chain joins TRBV29-1 and TRBJ2-7; TRBD1 aligns across 10 bases. With 7 bases clipped from V and 6 bases from J, the junction kept 12 bases outside the gene matches. Per the germline V gene, CDR1 is SQVTM and CDR2 is ANQGSEA. The CDR3 has 14 residues. The CDR3 DNA follows: TGCAGCGGGTGCGGGGACAGGGGCTCTGGCGAGCAGTACTTC. As protein: CSGCGDRGSGEQYF.

J is TRBJ2-1 and V is TRBV7-2; 8 bases agree with TRBD2. The germline gives CDR1 SGHTA, CDR2 FQGNSA. The trim removed 2 bases at V and 7 bases at J, leaving 7 bases unmatched. This CDR3 is built from 15 residues. The CDR3 region has the DNA TGTGCCAGCAGCTTATTGGGACTAGGAGGTAATGAGCAGTTCTTC. It specifies CASSLLGLGGNEQFF.

This chain joins TRBV7-8 and TRBJ1-1; TRBD1 might be the D (5 bases). The CDR3 is 13 residues long. V was trimmed by 3 bases and J by 5 bases, leaving 10 bases between them. Germline loops: CDR1 SGHVS, CDR2 FQNEAQ. As DNA, the CDR3 is TGTGCCAGCAGCTTTGCACAGGCTACTGAAGCTTTCTTT. Protein: CASSFAQATEAFF.

J is TRBJ2-7 and V is TRBV11-1, with D hard to call. The CDR3 has 15 residues. Germline V CDR1 and CDR2: SGHAT, FQDESV (reference sequence). V was pared by 5 bases and J by 5 bases, with 19 bases between. Here the CDR3 reads CASSLPGLSPDEQYF. The DNA of the CDR3 is TGTGCCAGCAGCCTACCGGGTCTTTCACCCGACGAGCAGTACTTC.

The V and J genes are TRBV10-3 and TRBJ1-2, with D possibly TRBD1 on 5 matching bases. The germline V gene encodes CDR1 ENHRY and CDR2 SYGVKD. Trimming took 0 bases from V and 4 from J, leaving 9 bases between them. CDR3 size: 14 residues. The CDR3: CAISESRGVYGYTF. The CDR3 nucleotides are TGTGCCATCAGTGAGTCACGGGGGGTCTATGGCTACACCTTC.

The sample holds one count of this clone. The J gene is TRBJ1-2, the V gene TRBV3-1 (or the pseudogene TRBV3-2); possibly TRBD1 for D (6 bases). V was shortened by 3 bases and J by 7 bases, with 12 bases between the two germline ends. Germline values: CDR1 LGHDT, CDR2 YNNKEL (reference sequence). The CDR3 spans 13 residues. The CDR3 loop reads CASSQWTAFGYTF. As DNA, the CDR3 is TGTGCCAGCAGCCAGTGGACAGCCTTTGGCTACACCTTC.

The chain links TRBV9 to TRBJ1-2, with D uncertain. Germline V gives CDR1 SGDLS, CDR2 YYNGEE. The CDR3 runs 13 residues. V shed 2 bases and J shed 3 bases, with 8 bases lying between them. CDR3 in amino acids: CASSVGRDYGYTF. DNA for the CDR3: TGTGCCAGCAGCGTTGGGCGGGACTATGGCTACACCTTC.

The chain is built from TRBV9 and TRBJ2-7; TRBD2 agrees at 10 bases. Germline V gene data show CDR1 as SGDLS and CDR2 as YYNGEE. This CDR3 contains 15 residues. The V gene end was trimmed by 5 bases and the J gene end by 2 bases; junction bases not matched to a gene: 7. The CDR3 bases are TGTGCCAGCAGTACCCAAGCGGGAGGGCCCTACGAGCAGTACTTC. This codes for CASSTQAGGPYEQYF.